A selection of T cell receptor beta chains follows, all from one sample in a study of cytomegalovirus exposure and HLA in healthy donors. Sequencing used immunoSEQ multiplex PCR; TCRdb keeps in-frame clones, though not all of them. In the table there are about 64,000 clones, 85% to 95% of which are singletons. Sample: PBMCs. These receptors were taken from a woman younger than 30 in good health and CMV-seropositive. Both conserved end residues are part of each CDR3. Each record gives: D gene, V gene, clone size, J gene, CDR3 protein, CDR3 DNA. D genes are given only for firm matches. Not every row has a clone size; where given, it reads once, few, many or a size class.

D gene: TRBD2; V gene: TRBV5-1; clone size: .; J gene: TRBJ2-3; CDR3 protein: CATPWGGRPSDTQYF; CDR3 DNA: TGCGCCACTCCGTGGGGCGGGAGGCCCTCGGATACGCAGTATTTT
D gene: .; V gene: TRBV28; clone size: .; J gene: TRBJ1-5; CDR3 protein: CASSLGFRAQPQHF; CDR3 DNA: TGTGCCAGCAGTTTAGGTTTCAGGGCTCAGCCCCAGCATTTT
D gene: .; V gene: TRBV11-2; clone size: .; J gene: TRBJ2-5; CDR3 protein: CASSLGAEETQYF; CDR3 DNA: TGTGCCAGCAGCTTAGGGGCAGAAGAGACCCAGTACTTC
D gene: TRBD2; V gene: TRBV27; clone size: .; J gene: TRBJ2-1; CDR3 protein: CASSFVAGGDNEQFF; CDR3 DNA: TGTGCCAGCAGTTTCGTAGCGGGGGGGGACAATGAGCAGTTCTTC
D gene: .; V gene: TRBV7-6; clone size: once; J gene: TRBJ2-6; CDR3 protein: CASSLSTDLLLGANVLTF; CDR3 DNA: TGTGCCAGCAGCTTAAGCACAGATCTGCTTCTCGGGGCCAACGTCCTGACTTTC
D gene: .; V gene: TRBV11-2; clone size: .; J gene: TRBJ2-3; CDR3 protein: CASSLFSPSLSTDTQYF; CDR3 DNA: TGTGCCAGCAGCTTATTTTCTCCGAGTCTCAGCACAGATACGCAGTATTTT
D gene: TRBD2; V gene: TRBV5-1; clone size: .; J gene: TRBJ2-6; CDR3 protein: CASSSRTSGRVSGANVLTF; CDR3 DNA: TGCGCCAGCAGCAGCCGGACTAGCGGGAGGGTTAGTGGGGCCAACGTCCTGACTTTC
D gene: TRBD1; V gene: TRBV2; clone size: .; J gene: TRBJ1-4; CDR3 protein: CASMPGTGRKKLFF; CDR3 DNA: TGTGCCAGCATGCCCGGGACAGGTCGGAAAAAACTGTTTTTT
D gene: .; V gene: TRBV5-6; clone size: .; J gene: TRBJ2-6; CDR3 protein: CASSFTRKRSGANVLTF; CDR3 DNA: TGTGCCAGCAGCTTTACGAGGAAGCGCTCTGGGGCCAACGTCCTGACTTTC
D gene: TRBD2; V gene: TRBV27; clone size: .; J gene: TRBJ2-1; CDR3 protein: CASSVTSSGRDYNEQFF; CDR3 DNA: TGTGCCAGCAGTGTGACTAGCTCTGGGAGGGACTACAATGAGCAGTTCTTC
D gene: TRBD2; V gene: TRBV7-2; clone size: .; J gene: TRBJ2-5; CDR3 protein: CASSTSGGVQETQYF; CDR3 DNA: TGTGCCAGCAGTACTAGCGGGGGCGTCCAAGAGACCCAGTACTTC
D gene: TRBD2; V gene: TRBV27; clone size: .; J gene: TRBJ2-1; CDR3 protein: CASRSTGGRGEQFF; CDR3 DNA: TGTGCCAGCAGGTCAACGGGAGGGCGGGGTGAGCAGTTCTTC
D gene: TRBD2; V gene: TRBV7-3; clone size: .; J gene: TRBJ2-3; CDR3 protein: CASSLYPRPLAGASTDTQYF; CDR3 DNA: TGTGCCAGCAGCTTATACCCTCGACCACTAGCGGGGGCTTCCACAGATACGCAGTATTTT
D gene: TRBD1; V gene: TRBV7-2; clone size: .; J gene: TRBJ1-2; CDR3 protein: CASSTTYRGGYGYTF; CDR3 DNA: TGTGCCAGCAGCACGACCTACAGGGGTGGGTATGGCTACACCTTC
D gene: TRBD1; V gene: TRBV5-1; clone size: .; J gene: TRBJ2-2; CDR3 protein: CASSLGQGASVGELFF; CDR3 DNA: TGCGCCAGCAGCTTGGGACAGGGGGCCTCTGTAGGGGAGCTGTTTTTT
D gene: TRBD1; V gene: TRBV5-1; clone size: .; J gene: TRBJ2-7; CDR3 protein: CASSLAQGPSYEQYF; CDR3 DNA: TGCGCCAGCAGCTTGGCACAGGGGCCGTCCTACGAGCAGTACTTC
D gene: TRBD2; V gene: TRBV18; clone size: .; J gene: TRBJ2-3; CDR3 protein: CASSDYLAGGVDTQYF; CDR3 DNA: TGTGCCAGCTCAGACTATCTAGCGGGAGGCGTAGATACGCAGTATTTT
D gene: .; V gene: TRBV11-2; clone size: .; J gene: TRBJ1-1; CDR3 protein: CASSKSRSTEAFF; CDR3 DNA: TGTGCCAGCAGCAAGTCGCGGAGCACTGAAGCTTTCTTT
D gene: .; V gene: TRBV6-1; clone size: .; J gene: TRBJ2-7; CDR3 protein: CASSPTTGVPYEQYF; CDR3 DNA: TGTGCCAGCAGTCCTACAACGGGGGTTCCTTACGAGCAGTACTTC
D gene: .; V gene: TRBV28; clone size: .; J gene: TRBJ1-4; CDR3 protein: CASSLSSQGGYNEKLFF; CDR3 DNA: TGTGCCAGCAGTTTATCTTCCCAGGGCGGTTATAATGAAAAACTGTTTTTT
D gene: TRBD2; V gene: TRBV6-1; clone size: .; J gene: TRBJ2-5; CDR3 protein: CASSALTSLQETQYF; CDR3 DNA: TGTGCCAGCAGTGCCTTGACTAGCTTACAAGAGACCCAGTACTTC
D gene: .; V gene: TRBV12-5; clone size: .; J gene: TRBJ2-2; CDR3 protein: CASGLVLGGRTGELFF; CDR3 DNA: TGTGCTAGTGGTTTGGTACTGGGGGGGCGCACCGGGGAGCTGTTTTTT
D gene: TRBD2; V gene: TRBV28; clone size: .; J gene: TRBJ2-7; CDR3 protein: CASSYTWTSGRSEQYF; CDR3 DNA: TGTGCCAGCAGCTATACCTGGACTAGCGGGAGGAGCGAGCAGTACTTC
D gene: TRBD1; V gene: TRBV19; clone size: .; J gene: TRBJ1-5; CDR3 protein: CASKDRGTGGLGSNQPQHF; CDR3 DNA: TGTGCCAGTAAGGATCGGGGGACAGGGGGCCTAGGGAGCAATCAGCCCCAGCATTTT
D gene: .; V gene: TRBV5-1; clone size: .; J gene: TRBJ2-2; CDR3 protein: CASSPAGHQNTGELFF; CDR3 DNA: TGCGCCAGCAGCCCAGCGGGACACCAGAACACCGGGGAGCTGTTTTTT
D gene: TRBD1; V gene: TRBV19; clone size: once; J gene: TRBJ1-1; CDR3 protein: CASRQGTEAFF; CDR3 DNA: TGTGCCAGTAGACAGGGGACTGAAGCTTTCTTT